This TCR beta chain was found in a study of shared clonotypes between healthy human individuals. The data were produced by immunoSEQ multiplex PCR, yet TCRdb's version contains in-frame clones alone and is incomplete. The sample has approximately 2.5 million clones; approximately 94% are singletons. The CDR3 is made up of 15 amino acids. CDR1 and CDR2 from the germline V gene are MNHEY and SVGAGI. Losses at the gene ends were 6 bases for V and 1 base for J; bases not matched to a gene: 8. J is TRBJ1-1 and V is TRBV6-5; 7 nucleotides match TRBD1. Sequencing used naive CD4+ T cells from PBMCs. Subset here: CD45RA+ positively selected. The receptor comes from a man between 18 and 29 years old in good health. Some clones in this sample may be carry-over from other donors' samples. CDR3 sequence reads: CASRHPRTGNTEAFF. The CDR3 DNA follows: TGTGCCAGCAGACACCCACGGACAGGGAACACTGAAGCTTTCTTT.